The entry below describes one TCR beta chain. The protocol was immunoSEQ multiplex PCR, while the TCRdb copy is restricted to in-frame clones and leaves out a portion. The sample consists of about 2.4 million clones, more than 85% of them appearing once. V lost 5 bases, J lost 4 bases, and 8 bases lay in between. This CDR3 is 12 amino acids long. In germline, CDR1 is SGHTA, CDR2 FQGNSA. This specimen belongs to a study of shared clonotypes between healthy human individuals. CD4+ cells yielded CD45RA+ naive and CD45RA-negative memory subsets. The receptor comes from a young man in good health. Some clones in this sample may be carry-over from other donors' samples. Specimen: naive CD4+ T cells from PBMCs. Subset in this sample: CD45RA+ positively selected. The V call is TRBV7-2, the J call TRBJ1-2; D is undetermined. Here the CDR3 reads CASSTRSYGYTF. For the CDR3, the DNA is TGTGCCAGCAGCACCAGGTCCTATGGCTACACCTTC.